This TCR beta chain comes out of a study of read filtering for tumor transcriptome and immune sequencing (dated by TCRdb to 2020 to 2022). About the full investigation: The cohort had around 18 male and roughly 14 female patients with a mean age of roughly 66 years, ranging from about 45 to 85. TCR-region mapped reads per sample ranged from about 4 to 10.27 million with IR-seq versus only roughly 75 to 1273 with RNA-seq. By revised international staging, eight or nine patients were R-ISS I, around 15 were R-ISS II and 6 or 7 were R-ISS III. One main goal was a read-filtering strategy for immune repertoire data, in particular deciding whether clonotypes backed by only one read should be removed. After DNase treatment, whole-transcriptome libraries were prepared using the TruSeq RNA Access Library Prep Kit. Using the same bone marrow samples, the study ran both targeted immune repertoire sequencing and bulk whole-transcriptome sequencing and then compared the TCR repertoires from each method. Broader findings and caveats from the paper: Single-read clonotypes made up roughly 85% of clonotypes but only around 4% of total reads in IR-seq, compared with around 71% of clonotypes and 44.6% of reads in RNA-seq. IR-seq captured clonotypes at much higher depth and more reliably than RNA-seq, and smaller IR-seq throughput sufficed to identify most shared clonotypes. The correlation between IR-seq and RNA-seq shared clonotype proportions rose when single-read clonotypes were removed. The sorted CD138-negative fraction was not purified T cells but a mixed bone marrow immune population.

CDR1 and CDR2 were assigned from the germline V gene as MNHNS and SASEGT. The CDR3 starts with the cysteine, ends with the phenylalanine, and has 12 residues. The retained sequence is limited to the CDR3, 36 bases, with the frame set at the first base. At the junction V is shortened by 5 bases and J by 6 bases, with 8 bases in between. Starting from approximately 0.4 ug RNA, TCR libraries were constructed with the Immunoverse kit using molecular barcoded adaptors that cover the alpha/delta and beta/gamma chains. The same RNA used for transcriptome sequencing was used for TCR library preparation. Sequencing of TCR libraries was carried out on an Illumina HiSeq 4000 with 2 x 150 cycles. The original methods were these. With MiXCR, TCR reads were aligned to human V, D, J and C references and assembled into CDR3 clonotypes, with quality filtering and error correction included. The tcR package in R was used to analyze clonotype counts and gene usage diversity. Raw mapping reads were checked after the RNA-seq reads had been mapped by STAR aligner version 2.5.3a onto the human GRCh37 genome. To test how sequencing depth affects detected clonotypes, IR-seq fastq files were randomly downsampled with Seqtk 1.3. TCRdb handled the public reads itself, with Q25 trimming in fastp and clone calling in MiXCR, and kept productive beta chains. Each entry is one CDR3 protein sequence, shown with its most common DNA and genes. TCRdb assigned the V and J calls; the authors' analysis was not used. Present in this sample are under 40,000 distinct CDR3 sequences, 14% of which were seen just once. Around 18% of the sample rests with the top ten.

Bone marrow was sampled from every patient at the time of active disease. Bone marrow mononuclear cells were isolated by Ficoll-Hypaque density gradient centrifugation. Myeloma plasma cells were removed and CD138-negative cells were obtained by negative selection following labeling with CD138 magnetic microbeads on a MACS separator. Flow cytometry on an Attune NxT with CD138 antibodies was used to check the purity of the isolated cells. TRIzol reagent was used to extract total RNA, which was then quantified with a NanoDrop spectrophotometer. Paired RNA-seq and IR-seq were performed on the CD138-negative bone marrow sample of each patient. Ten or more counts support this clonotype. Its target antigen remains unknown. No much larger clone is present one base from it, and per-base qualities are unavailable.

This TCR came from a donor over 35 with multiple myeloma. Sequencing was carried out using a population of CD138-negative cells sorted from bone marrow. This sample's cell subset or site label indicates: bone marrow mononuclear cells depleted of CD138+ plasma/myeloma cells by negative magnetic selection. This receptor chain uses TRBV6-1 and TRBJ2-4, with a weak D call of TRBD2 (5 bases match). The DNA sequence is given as TGTGCCAGCAGTCCGGACTTAAACATTCAGTACTTC. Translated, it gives CASSPDLNIQYF.